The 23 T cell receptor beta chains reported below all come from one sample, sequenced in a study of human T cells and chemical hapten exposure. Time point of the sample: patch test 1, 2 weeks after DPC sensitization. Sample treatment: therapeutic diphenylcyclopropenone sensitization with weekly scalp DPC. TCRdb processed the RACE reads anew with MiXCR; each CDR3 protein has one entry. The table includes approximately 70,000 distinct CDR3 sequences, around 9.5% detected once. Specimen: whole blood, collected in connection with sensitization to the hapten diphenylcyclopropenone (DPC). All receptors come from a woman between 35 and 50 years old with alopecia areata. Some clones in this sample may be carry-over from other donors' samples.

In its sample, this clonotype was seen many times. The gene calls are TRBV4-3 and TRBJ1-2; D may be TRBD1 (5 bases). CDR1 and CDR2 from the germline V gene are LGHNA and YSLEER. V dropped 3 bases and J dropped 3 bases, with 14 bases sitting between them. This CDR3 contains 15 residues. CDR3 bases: TGCGCCAGCAGCCAGTCCCGACAGACACACTATGGCTACACCTTC. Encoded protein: CASSQSRQTHYGYTF.

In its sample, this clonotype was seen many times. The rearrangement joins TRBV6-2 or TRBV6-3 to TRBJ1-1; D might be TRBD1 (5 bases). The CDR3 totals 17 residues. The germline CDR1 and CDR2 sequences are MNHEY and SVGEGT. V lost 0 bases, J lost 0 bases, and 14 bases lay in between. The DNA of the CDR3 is TGTGCCAGCAGTTACTCGAAGGCAGGGATCATGAACACTGAAGCTTTCTTT. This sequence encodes CASSYSKAGIMNTEAFF.

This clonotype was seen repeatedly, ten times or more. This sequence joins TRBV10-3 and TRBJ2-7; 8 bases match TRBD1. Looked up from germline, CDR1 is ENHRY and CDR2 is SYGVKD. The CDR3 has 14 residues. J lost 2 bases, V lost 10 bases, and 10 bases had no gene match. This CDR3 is CATKASTGAYEQYF. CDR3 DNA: TGTGCCACTAAGGCCTCGACAGGGGCCTACGAGCAGTACTTC.

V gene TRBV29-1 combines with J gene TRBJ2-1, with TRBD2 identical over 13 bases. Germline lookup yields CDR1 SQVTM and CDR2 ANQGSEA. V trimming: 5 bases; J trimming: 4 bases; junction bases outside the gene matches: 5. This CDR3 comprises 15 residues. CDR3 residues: CSVSGLAGKYNEQFF. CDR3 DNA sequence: TGCAGCGTTTCGGGACTAGCGGGGAAATACAATGAGCAGTTCTTC.

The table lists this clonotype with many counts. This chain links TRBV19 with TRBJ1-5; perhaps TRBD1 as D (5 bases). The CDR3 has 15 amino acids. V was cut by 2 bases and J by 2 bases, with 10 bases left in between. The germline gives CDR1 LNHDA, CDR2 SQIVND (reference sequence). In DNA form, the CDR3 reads TGTGCCAGTAGTATATTAAGGGGTGGCAATCAGCCCCAGCATTTT. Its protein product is CASSILRGGNQPQHF.

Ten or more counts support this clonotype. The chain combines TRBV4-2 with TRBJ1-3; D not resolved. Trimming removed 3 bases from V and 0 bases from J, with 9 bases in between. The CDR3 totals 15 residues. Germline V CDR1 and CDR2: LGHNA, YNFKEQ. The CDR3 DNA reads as TGTGCCAGCAGCCATTCACAGTACTCTGGAAACACCATATATTTT. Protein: CASSHSQYSGNTIYF.

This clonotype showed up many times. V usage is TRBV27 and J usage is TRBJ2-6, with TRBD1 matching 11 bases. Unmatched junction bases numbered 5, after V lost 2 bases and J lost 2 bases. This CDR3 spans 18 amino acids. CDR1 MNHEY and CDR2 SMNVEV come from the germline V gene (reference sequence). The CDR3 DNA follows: TGTGCCAGCAGTTTAATAGGACAGGGGGCAGCTGGGGCCAACGTCCTGACTTTC. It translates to CASSLIGQGAAGANVLTF.

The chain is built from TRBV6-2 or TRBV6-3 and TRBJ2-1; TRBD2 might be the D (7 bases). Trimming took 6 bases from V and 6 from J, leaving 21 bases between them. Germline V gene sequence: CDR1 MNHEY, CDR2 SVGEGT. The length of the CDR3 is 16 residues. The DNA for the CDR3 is TGTGCCAGCAGCCCTTCCGGGGGGCTTGGGTTCAATGAGCAGTTCTTC. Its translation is CASSPSGGLGFNEQFF.

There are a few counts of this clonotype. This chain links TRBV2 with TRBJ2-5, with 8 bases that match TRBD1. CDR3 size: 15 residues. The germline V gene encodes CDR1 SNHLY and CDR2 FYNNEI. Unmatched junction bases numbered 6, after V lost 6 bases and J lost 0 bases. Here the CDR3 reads CASSPRDRYQETQYF. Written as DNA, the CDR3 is TGTGCCAGCAGCCCCCGGGACAGGTACCAAGAGACCCAGTACTTC.

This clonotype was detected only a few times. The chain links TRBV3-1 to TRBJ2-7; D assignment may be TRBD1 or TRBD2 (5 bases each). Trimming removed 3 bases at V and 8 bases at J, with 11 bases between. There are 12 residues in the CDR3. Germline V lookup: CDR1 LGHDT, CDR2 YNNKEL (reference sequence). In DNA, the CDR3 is TGTGCCAGCAGCCAGGGGGAAACGAAGCAGTACTTC. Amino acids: CASSQGETKQYF.

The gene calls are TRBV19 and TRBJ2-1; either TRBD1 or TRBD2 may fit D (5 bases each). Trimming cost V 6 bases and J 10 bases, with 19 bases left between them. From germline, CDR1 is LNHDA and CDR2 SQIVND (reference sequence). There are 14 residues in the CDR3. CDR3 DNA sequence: TGTGCCAGTAGGGTAGGGGACCTAAGCGGAGAGCAGTTCTTC. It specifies CASRVGDLSGEQFF.

The CDR3 DNA sequence: TGTGCCAGCAGCTTGGATATAGGGCAGGGGAACATTCAGTACTTC. Its translation: CASSLDIGQGNIQYF. This chain connects TRBV5-4 to TRBJ2-4, with D possibly matching TRBD1 (6 bases). V dropped 0 bases and J dropped 7 bases, with 14 bases sitting between them. Germline CDR1 is SGHNT and CDR2 is YYREEE (reference sequence). The CDR3 covers 15 residues.

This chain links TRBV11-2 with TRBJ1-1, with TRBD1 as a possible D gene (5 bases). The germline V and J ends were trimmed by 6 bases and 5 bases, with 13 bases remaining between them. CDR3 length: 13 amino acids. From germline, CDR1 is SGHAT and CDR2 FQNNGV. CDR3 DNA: TGTGCCAGCAGTTCCCTGGGGCGGACTGAAGCTTTCTTT. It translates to CASSSLGRTEAFF.

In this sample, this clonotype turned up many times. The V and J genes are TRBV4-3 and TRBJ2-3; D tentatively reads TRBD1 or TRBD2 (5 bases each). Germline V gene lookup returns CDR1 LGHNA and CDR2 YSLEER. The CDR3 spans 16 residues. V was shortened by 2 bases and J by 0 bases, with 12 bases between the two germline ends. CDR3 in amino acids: CASSQYYRDSTDTQYF. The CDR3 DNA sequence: TGCGCCAGCAGCCAATACTACCGGGACAGCACAGATACGCAGTATTTT.

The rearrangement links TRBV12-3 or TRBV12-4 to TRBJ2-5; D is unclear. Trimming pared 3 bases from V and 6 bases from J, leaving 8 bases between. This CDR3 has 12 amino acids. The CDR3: CASSLDSKTQYF. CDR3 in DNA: TGTGCCAGCAGTTTGGATTCAAAGACCCAGTACTTC.

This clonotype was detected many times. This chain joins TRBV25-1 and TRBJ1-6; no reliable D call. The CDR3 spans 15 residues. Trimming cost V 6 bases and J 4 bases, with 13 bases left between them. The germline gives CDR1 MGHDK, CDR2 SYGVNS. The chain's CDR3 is CASRPPGVYNSPLHF. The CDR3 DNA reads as TGTGCCAGCAGGCCCCCCGGCGTGTATAATTCACCCCTCCACTTT.

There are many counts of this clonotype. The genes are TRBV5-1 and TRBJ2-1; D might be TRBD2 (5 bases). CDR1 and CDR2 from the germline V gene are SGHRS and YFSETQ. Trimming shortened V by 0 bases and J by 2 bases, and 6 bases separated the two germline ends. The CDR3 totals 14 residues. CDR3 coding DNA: TGCGCCAGCAGCTTGGACGGGGCCTACAATGAGCAGTTCTTC. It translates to CASSLDGAYNEQFF.

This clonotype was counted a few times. CDR3 sequence: CATSDLSLNYGYTF. The CDR3 region has the DNA TGTGCCACCAGTGATTTATCATTAAACTATGGCTACACCTTC. The chain recombines TRBV24-1 with TRBJ1-2, with D unclear. Germline V gene lookup returns CDR1 KGHDR and CDR2 SFDVKD. Trimming took 1 base from V and 2 from J, leaving 7 bases between them. This CDR3 is 14 amino acids long.

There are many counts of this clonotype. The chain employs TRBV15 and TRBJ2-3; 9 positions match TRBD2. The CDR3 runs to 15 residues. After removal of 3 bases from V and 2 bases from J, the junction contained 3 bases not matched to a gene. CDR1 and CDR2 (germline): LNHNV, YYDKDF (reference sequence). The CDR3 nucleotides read TGTGCCACCAGCAGGCTAGCGGGGAACACAGATACGCAGTATTTT. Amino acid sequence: CATSRLAGNTDTQYF.

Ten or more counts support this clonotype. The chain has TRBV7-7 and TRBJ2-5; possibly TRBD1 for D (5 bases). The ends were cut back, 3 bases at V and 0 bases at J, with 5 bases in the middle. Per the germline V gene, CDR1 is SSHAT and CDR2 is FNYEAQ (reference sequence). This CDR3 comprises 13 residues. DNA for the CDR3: TGTGCCAGCAGCTTGGGGCACCAAGAGACCCAGTACTTC. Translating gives CASSLGHQETQYF.

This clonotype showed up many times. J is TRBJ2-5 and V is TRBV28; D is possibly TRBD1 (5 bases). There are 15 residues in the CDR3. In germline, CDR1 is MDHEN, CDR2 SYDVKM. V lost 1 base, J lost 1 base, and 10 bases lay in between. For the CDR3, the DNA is TGTGCCAGCAGTTTATCCTCAGGGATCCAAGAGACCCAGTACTTC. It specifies CASSLSSGIQETQYF. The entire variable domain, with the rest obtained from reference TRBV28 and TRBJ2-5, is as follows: DVKVTQSSRYLVKRTGEKVFLECVQDMDHENMFWYRQDPGLGLRLIYFSYDVKMKEKGDIPEGYSVSREKKERFSLILESASTNQTSMYLCASSLSSGIQETQYFGPGTRLLVL.

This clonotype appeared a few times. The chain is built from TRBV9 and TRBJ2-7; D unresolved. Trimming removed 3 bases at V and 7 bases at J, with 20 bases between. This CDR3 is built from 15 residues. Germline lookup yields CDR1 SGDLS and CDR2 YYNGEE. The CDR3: CASSEFGLPFVEQYF. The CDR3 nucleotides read TGTGCCAGCAGCGAGTTCGGGCTACCCTTTGTGGAGCAGTACTTC.

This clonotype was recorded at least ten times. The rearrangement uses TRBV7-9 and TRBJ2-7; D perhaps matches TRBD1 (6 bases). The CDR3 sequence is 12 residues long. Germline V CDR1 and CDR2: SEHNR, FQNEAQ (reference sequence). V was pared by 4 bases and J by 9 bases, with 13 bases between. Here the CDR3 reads CASSSQSTGQYF. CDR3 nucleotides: TGTGCCAGCAGCTCCCAATCGACAGGGCAGTACTTC.